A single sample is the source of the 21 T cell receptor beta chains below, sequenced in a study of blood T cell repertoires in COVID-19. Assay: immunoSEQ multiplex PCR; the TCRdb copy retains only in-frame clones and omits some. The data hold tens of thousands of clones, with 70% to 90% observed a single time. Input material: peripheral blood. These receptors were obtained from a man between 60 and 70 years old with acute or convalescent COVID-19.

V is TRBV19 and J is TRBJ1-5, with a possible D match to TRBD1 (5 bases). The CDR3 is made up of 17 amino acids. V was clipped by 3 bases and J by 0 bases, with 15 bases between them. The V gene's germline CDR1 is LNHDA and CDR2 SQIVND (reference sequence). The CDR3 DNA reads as TGTGCCAGTAGTATTATCCAGGGTCGGTATAGCAATCAGCCCCAGCATTTT. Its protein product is CASSIIQGRYSNQPQHF.

The CDR3, as DNA: TGTGCCAGCAGCGGCCAGTCCGGGACTCTCATGAATGAGCAGTTCTTC. Encoded protein: CASSGQSGTLMNEQFF. V is TRBV9 and J is TRBJ2-1; D possibly corresponds to TRBD2 (6 bases). Trimming stripped 3 bases from V and 7 bases from J, with 20 bases between. The CDR3 has 16 amino acids. CDR1 is SGDLS, CDR2 YYNGEE, per germline.

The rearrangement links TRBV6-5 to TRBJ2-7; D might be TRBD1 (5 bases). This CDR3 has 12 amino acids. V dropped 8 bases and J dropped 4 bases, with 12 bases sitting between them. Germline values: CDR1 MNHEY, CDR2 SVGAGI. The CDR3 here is CASSAQGYEQYF. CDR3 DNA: TGTGCCAGCTCCGCCCAGGGTTACGAGCAGTACTTC.

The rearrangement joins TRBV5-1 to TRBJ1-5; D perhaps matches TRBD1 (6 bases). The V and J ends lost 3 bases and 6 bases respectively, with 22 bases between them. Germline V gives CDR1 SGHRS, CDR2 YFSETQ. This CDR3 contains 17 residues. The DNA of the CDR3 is TGCGCCAGCAGCTGGACCCTCAGGGGAACGAATCGTCAGCCCCAGCATTTT. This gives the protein CASSWTLRGTNRQPQHF.

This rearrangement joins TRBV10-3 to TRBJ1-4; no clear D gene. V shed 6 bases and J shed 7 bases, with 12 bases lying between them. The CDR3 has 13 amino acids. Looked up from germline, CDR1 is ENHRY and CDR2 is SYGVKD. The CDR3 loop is CAISGSSSEKLFF. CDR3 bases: TGTGCCATCAGCGGGTCCTCGAGTGAAAAACTGTTTTTT.

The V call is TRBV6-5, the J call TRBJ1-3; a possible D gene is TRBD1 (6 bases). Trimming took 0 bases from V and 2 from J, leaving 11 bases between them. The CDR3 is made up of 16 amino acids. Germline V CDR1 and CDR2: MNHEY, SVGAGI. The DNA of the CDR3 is TGTGCCAGCAGTTACTCGCTAGCAGGGGCTGGAAACACCATATATTTT. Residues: CASSYSLAGAGNTIYF.

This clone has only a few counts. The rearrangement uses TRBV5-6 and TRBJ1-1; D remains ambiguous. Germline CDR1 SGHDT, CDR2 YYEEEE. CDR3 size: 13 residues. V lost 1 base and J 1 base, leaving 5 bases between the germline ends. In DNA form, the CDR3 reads TGTGCCAGCAGCTTGCGGGGGAACACTGAAGCTTTCTTT. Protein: CASSLRGNTEAFF.

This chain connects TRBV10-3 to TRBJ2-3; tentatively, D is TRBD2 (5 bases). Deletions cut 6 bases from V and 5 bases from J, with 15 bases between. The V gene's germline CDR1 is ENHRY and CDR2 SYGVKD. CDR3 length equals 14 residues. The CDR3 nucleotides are TGTGCCATCAGATCAGAGGGTTTTGGAGATACGCAGTATTTT. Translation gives CAIRSEGFGDTQYF.

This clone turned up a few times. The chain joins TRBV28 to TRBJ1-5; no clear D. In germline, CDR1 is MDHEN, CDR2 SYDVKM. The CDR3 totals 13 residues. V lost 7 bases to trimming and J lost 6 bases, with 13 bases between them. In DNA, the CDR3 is TGTGCCAGCAACTTCGGGGTTACTCAGCCCCAGCATTTT. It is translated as CASNFGVTQPQHF.

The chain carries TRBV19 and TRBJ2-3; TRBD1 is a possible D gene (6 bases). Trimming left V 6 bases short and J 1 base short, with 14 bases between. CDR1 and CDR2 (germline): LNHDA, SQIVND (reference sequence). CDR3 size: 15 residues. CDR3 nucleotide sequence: TGTGCCAGTAGGATCAGGGGATTTGGCACAGATACGCAGTATTTT. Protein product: CASRIRGFGTDTQYF.

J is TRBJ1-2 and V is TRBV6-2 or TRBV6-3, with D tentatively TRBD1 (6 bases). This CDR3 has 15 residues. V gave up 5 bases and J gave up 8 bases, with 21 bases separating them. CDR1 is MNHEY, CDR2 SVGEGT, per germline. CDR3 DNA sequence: TGTGCCAGCAGTCCCCCACTTGGACAGCCTTCGGGCTACACCTTC. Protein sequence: CASSPPLGQPSGYTF.

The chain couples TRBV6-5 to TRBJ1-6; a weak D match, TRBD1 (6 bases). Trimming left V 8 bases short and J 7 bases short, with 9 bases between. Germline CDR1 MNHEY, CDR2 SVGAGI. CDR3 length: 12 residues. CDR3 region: CASGRGNSPLHF. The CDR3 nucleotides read TGTGCCAGCGGTAGGGGGAATTCACCCCTCCACTTT.

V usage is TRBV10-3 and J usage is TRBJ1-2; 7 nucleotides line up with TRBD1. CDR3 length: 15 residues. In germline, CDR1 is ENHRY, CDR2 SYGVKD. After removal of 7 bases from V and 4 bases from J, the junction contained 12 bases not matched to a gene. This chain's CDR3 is CAITRGQELGYGYTF. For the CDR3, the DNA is TGTGCCATCACCAGAGGACAGGAACTGGGCTATGGCTACACCTTC.

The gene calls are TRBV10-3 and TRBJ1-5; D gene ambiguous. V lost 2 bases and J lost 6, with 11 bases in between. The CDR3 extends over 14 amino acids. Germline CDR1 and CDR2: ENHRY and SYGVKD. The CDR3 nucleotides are TGTGCCATCAGTGAGGCAGGCGTGAGTCAGCCCCAGCATTTT. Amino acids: CAISEAGVSQPQHF.

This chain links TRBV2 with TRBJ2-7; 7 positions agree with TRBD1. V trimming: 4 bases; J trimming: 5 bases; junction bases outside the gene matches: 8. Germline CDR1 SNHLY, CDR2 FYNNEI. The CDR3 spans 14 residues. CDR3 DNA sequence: TGTGCCAGCAGTGGACCGGGACAGACCAACGAGCAGTACTTC. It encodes CASSGPGQTNEQYF.

CDR3 sequence reads: CASSSGQGGYGYTF. CDR3 DNA: TGTGCCAGCAGCTCCGGGCAGGGGGGCTATGGCTACACCTTC. The chain combines TRBV7-8 with TRBJ1-2, with 7 bases that match TRBD1. V was clipped by 4 bases and J by 4 bases; unmatched bases: 6. From germline, CDR1 is SGHVS and CDR2 FQNEAQ. The CDR3 runs to 14 residues.

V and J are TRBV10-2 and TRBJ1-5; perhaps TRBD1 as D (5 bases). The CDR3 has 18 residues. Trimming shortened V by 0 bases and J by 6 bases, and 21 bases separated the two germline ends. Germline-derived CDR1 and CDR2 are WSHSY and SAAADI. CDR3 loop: CASSESGIGGSFSQPQHF. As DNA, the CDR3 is TGCGCCAGCAGTGAGTCGGGGATTGGGGGGAGTTTTAGTCAGCCCCAGCATTTT.

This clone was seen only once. The CDR3 is CSVEAQGLFGEQFF. The CDR3 DNA is TGCAGCGTTGAGGCGCAGGGGTTGTTTGGGGAGCAGTTCTTC. This chain links TRBV29-1 with TRBJ2-1; a possible D gene is TRBD1 (6 bases). The V gene lost 3 bases and the J gene lost 10 bases, with 19 bases spanning the gap. The CDR3 is made up of 14 amino acids. Germline V gene data show CDR1 as SQVTM and CDR2 as ANQGSEA.

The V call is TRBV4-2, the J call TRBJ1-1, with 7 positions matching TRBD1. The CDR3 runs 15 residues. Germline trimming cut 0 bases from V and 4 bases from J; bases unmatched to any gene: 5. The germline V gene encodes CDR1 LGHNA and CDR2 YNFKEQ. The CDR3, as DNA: TGTGCCAGCAGCCAAGATGACAGGGAGGTCACTGAAGCTTTCTTT. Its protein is CASSQDDREVTEAFF.

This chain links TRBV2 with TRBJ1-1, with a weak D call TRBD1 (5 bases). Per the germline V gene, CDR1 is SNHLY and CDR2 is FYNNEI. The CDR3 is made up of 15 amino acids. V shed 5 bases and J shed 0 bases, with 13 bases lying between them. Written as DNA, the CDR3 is TGTGCCAGCAGTCTGAATTGGGGCGTGAACACTGAAGCTTTCTTT. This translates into CASSLNWGVNTEAFF.

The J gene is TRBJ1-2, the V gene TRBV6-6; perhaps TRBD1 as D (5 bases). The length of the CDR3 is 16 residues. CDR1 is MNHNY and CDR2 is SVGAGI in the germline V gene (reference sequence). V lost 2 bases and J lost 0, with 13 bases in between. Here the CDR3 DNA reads TGTGCCAGCAGTTACACCAGGGTTGAGGCTAACTATGGCTACACCTTC. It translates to CASSYTRVEANYGYTF.